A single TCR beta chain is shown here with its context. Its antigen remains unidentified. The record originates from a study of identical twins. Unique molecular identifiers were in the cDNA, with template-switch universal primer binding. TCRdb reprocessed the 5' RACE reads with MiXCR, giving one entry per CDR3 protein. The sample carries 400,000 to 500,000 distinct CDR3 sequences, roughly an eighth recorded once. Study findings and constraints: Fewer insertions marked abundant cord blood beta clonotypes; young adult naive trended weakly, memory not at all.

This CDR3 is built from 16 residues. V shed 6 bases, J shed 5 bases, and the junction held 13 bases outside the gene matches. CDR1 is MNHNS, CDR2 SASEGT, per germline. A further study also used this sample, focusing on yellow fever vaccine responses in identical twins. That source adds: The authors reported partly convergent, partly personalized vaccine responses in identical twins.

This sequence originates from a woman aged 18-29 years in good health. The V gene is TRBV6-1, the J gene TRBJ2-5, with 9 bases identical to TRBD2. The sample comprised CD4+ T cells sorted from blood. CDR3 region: CASSQTGTSRGETQYF. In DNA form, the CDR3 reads TGTGCCAGCAGCCAGACCGGGACTAGCCGGGGGGAGACCCAGTACTTC.